This T cell receptor (beta chain) stems from a study of blood T cell repertoires in COVID-19. Study details: Some COVID-19 samples were acute and others convalescent; all came from the United States, Italy and Spain. T cells, B-cell-depleted T cells, or PBMCs supplied cDNA or gDNA.

As originally analysed: Estimation of nucleated cell counts relied on the amplification of reference gene primers. Method: immunoSEQ multiplex PCR; TCRdb's copy keeps in-frame clones and lacks some. Clone size and the V and J calls come from that table; the DNA yielded D and trimming. The sample contains 260,000 or so clones, around 90% of which appear only once. The germline gives CDR1 LNHDA, CDR2 SQIVND (reference sequence). The CDR3 is 15 amino acids. Unmatched junction bases numbered 10, after V lost 4 bases and J lost 4 bases. This TCR was recovered from a man between 18 and 29 years old with active or convalescent COVID-19. The chain joins TRBV19 to TRBJ2-7; 7 bases are shared with TRBD1. Sample: peripheral blood. CDR3 bases: TGTGCCAGTAGTAAGGGACAGAAACGGGCATACGAGCAGTACTTC. Its protein is CASSKGQKRAYEQYF.